A single sample gave rise to the 24 T cell receptor beta chains below, sequenced in a study of beta chain features in type 1 diabetes. Expressed TCRB transcripts were sequenced because the isolated RNA had all been reverse transcribed beforehand. Data came from immunoSEQ multiplex PCR; TCRdb stores just in-frame clones and leaves some out. The sample includes a few hundred thousand clones, 9.5% to 12% of them seen just once. Sequenced: naive CD4+ T cells from blood. All receptors derive from a young woman in good health.

This clone was counted between two and nine times. The gene calls are TRBV5-4 and TRBJ1-1, with D possibly TRBD1 on 6 matching bases. The CDR3 is 15 amino acids. V dropped 2 bases and J dropped 3 bases, with 14 bases sitting between them. The germline V gene encodes CDR1 SGHNT and CDR2 YYREEE (reference sequence). CDR3 DNA: TGTGCCAGCAGCTTTCTCAGGGGCGTCGACACTGAAGCTTTCTTT. It translates to CASSFLRGVDTEAFF.

In its sample, this clone was seen a few times. The rearrangement uses TRBV10-3 and TRBJ2-7; 8 bases match TRBD2. CDR3 size: 15 residues. The V and J ends lost 0 bases and 2 bases, in that order; junction bases with no gene match: 3. CDR1 ENHRY and CDR2 SYGVKD come from the germline V gene. The CDR3 reads CAISESDSGTYEQYF. The CDR3 nucleotides are TGTGCCATCAGTGAGTCGGATAGCGGGACCTACGAGCAGTACTTC.

This clone was observed a handful of times. The V call is TRBV27, the J call TRBJ2-5; 9 bases fit TRBD2. The CDR3 contains 14 residues. V was pared by 6 bases and J by 5 bases, with 7 bases of the junction left unmatched. The germline V gene encodes CDR1 MNHEY and CDR2 SMNVEV (reference sequence). In DNA form, the CDR3 reads TGTGCCAGCAGAATAGCGGGAGCTCGGGAGACCCAGTACTTC. Protein: CASRIAGARETQYF.

Only a few counts were recorded for this clone. V and J are TRBV7-3 and TRBJ2-5; 9 nucleotides match TRBD2. Germline CDR1 is SGHTA and CDR2 is FQGTGA. With 5 bases clipped from V and 0 bases from J, the junction kept 10 bases outside the gene matches. This CDR3 is built from 17 residues. CDR3 loop: CASSPLSGSPHQETQYF. The DNA for the CDR3 is TGTGCCAGCAGCCCCCTTAGCGGGAGCCCCCACCAAGAGACCCAGTACTTC.

The J gene is TRBJ2-5, the V gene TRBV30; tentative D call: TRBD1 (5 bases). The CDR3 contains 16 residues. Between the trimmed V and J ends, which lost 0 bases and 1 base, there was a span of 15 bases. Germline CDR1 reads GTSNPN; CDR2 reads SVGIG (reference sequence). The CDR3 DNA reads TGTGCCTGGAGTGTAGGGCAGGGAAGTACCCAAGAGACCCAGTACTTC. Residues: CAWSVGQGSTQETQYF.

This chain joins TRBV27 and TRBJ1-1; TRBD1 is a possible D gene (5 bases). Germline-derived CDR1 and CDR2 are MNHEY and SMNVEV (reference sequence). This CDR3 is 15 amino acids long. Trimming stripped 2 bases from V and 1 base from J, with 11 bases between. CDR3 protein: CASSLGHGPNTEAFF. CDR3 DNA: TGTGCCAGCAGTTTAGGACATGGGCCGAACACTGAAGCTTTCTTT.

The V and J genes are TRBV18 and TRBJ2-1; 12 bases agree with TRBD2. The length of the CDR3 is 16 residues. Germline-derived CDR1 and CDR2 are KGHSH and LQKENI. V gave up 6 bases and J gave up 6 bases; unmatched junction bases: 9. CDR3 DNA sequence: TGTGCCAGCTCCCCTTTGACTAGCGGGAGTGGCAATGAGCAGTTCTTC. This codes for CASSPLTSGSGNEQFF.

On this clone itself: Relative to the germline gene, one junction end is altered; a read error may explain this. The chain uses TRBV20-1 and TRBJ2-5; 7 positions agree with TRBD2. The CDR3 loop spans 8 amino acids. Germline CDR1 is DFQATT and CDR2 is SNEGSKA (reference sequence). The CDR3 sequence is CSARRGNF. CDR3 nucleotide sequence: TGCAGTGCTAGGCGGGGGAACTTC.

The genes are TRBV27 and TRBJ2-2; TRBD2 agrees at 7 bases. The CDR3 has 16 amino acids. The V segment lost 8 bases and the J segment 4 bases; nucleotides outside the gene matches: 13. The germline V gene encodes CDR1 MNHEY and CDR2 SMNVEV (reference sequence). Here the CDR3 reads CASVRAGDLGTGELFF. CDR3 in DNA: TGTGCCAGCGTGCGGGCGGGAGACCTCGGCACCGGGGAGCTGTTTTTT.

In nucleotides, the CDR3 is TGTGCCAGCAGGCGGGGAACAGATACGCAGTATTTT. Its translation is CASRRGTDTQYF. The chain employs TRBV27 and TRBJ2-3; TRBD2 is a possible D gene (6 bases). V was clipped by 6 bases and J by 3 bases, with 7 bases between them. The CDR3 spans 12 residues. The germline V gene encodes CDR1 MNHEY and CDR2 SMNVEV (reference sequence).

This sequence joins TRBV5-1 and TRBJ2-3; no reliable D call. The CDR3 consists of 13 residues. V lost 3 bases and J lost 3, with 8 bases in between. CDR1 and CDR2 (germline): SGHRS, YFSETQ. CDR3 residues: CASSSYRTDTQYF. CDR3 DNA: TGCGCCAGCAGCTCCTACCGAACAGATACGCAGTATTTT.

V is TRBV28 and J is TRBJ1-2; weak D call: TRBD1 (6 bases). The CDR3 loop spans 14 amino acids. The V end was cut by 3 bases, the J end by 4 bases, with 12 bases between. In germline, CDR1 is MDHEN, CDR2 SYDVKM. CDR3 coding DNA: TGTGCCAGCAGTTTGGGGGGGCAGGTCTATGGCTACACCTTC. Amino acid sequence: CASSLGGQVYGYTF.

The table lists this clone with a few counts. V is TRBV6-5 and J is TRBJ1-1; D perhaps matches TRBD1 (5 bases). V lost 2 bases to trimming and J lost 4 bases, with 17 bases between them. The germline V gene encodes CDR1 MNHEY and CDR2 SVGAGI. This CDR3 region has 16 residues. The DNA of the CDR3 is TGTGCCAGCAGTTACGGGGCACATCGGATGAGCACTGAAGCTTTCTTT. Residues: CASSYGAHRMSTEAFF.

The table lists this clone with a few counts. V and J are TRBV5-1 and TRBJ2-7; 8 bases are a match to TRBD2. The germline V gene has CDR1 SGHRS and CDR2 YFSETQ. V lost 2 bases to trimming and J lost 1 base; unmatched junction nucleotides: 2. CDR3 length: 14 amino acids. In DNA form, the CDR3 reads TGCGCCAGCAGCTTTCTAGCGGGTTCCTACGAGCAGTACTTC. Residues: CASSFLAGSYEQYF.

This clone showed up just a few times. The chain couples TRBV5-4 to TRBJ1-1; 7 bases are shared with TRBD1. Germline loops: CDR1 SGHNT, CDR2 YYREEE (reference sequence). The CDR3 extends over 16 amino acids. The junction had 9 bases not matched to a gene; V was cut back by 4 bases and J by 0 bases. Here the CDR3 reads CASSLGQENLNTEAFF. CDR3 nucleotide sequence: TGTGCCAGCAGCCTCGGACAGGAGAACTTGAACACTGAAGCTTTCTTT. The variable domain in full, completed from reference TRBV5-4 and TRBJ1-1, reads ETGVTQSPTHLIKTRGQQVTLRCSSQSGHNTVSWYQQALGQGPQFIFQYYREEENGRGNFPPRFSGLQFPNYSSELNVNALELDDSALYLCASSLGQENLNTEAFFGQGTRLTVV.

The gene calls are TRBV25-1 and TRBJ1-2; TRBD1 is a possible D gene (6 bases). The germline V gene encodes CDR1 MGHDK and CDR2 SYGVNS. V shed 3 bases and J shed 4 bases, with 15 bases lying between them. The CDR3 extends over 15 amino acids. This chain's CDR3 is CASSDPGTPLYGYTF. The CDR3 DNA follows: TGTGCCAGCAGTGATCCGGGGACACCGCTCTATGGCTACACCTTC.

The chain joins TRBV5-6 to TRBJ1-5, with D maybe TRBD1 (5 bases). Germline V lookup: CDR1 SGHDT, CDR2 YYEEEE. With 1 base removed from V and 0 bases from J, the gap between germline ends came to 8 bases. This CDR3 spans 15 amino acids. The CDR3 spells CASSLSGISNQPQHF. The CDR3 region has the DNA TGTGCCAGCAGCTTGTCAGGGATTAGCAATCAGCCCCAGCATTTT. The full variable domain, in which reference TRBV5-6 and TRBJ1-5 provide the parts outside the CDR3, is DAGVTQSPTHLIKTRGQQVTLRCSPKSGHDTVSWYQQALGQGPQFIFQYYEEEERQRGNFPDRFSGHQFPNYSSELNVNALLLGDSALYLCASSLSGISNQPQHFGDGTRLSIL.

The chain has TRBV28 and TRBJ1-2; D possibly corresponds to TRBD1 (5 bases). Germline-derived CDR1 and CDR2 are MDHEN and SYDVKM. This CDR3 is 14 amino acids long. V shed 5 bases and J shed 1 base, with 11 bases lying between them. The CDR3 nucleotides are TGTGCCAGCAGTGACCCCAGGGTTAACTATGGCTACACCTTC. Its translation is CASSDPRVNYGYTF.

This clone has a handful of counts. The chain has TRBV5-6 and TRBJ2-1, with D unclear. V was pared by 2 bases and J by 4 bases, with 13 bases between. Germline V CDR1 and CDR2: SGHDT, YYEEEE. The CDR3 totals 15 residues. CDR3 region: CASSLRRLAYNEQFF. CDR3 bases: TGTGCCAGCAGCTTACGGAGACTCGCTTACAATGAGCAGTTCTTC. Variable domain in full (rest from reference TRBV5-6 and TRBJ2-1): DAGVTQSPTHLIKTRGQQVTLRCSPKSGHDTVSWYQQALGQGPQFIFQYYEEEERQRGNFPDRFSGHQFPNYSSELNVNALLLGDSALYLCASSLRRLAYNEQFFGPGTRLTVL.

This clone was detected only a few times. The chain is built from TRBV11-2 and TRBJ2-7, with TRBD1 matching over 9 bases. V was pared by 1 base and J by 6 bases, with 7 bases of the junction left unmatched. Germline V gene data show CDR1 as SGHAT and CDR2 as FQNNGV. This CDR3 has 15 residues. The CDR3 bases are TGTGCCAGCAGCTTAGTGGTGGACAGGGGAGGCGAGCAGTACTTC. Protein product: CASSLVVDRGGEQYF.

On this clone: Other DNA sequences in the same sample also yield this CDR3. The DNA for the CDR3 is TGTGCCAGTAGCGGGACAGGGAATCAGCCCCAGCATTTT. This translates into CASSGTGNQPQHF. This chain joins TRBV19 and TRBJ1-5; 9 bases agree with TRBD1. The CDR3 is 13 residues long. With V trimmed by 6 bases and J by 4 bases, 1 base remained unmatched. CDR1 and CDR2 (germline): LNHDA, SQIVND (reference sequence).

The chain couples TRBV6-5 to TRBJ2-7; tentatively, D is TRBD1 (5 bases). The ends were cut back, 5 bases at V and 3 bases at J, with 14 bases in the middle. Germline CDR1 and CDR2: MNHEY and SVGAGI. This CDR3 is 14 amino acids long. CDR3 loop: CASSETRDLYEQYF. The DNA for the CDR3 is TGTGCCAGCAGTGAAACCAGGGATCTCTACGAGCAGTACTTC.

This clone was observed a few times. This chain links TRBV10-3 with TRBJ1-2; 7 nucleotides line up with TRBD1. Germline CDR1 reads ENHRY; CDR2 reads SYGVKD. The CDR3 has 14 residues. J was trimmed by 2 bases and V by 6 bases; bases with no gene match: 6. CDR3 DNA: TGTGCCATCAGGGCCGGGACAGACAACTATGGCTACACCTTC. It specifies CAIRAGTDNYGYTF.

The rearrangement links TRBV6-5 to TRBJ2-1; D may be TRBD2 (6 bases). Germline V CDR1 and CDR2: MNHEY, SVGAGI. This CDR3 has 14 residues. V lost 4 bases, J lost 1 base, and 8 bases lay in between. CDR3 nucleotide sequence: TGTGCCAGCAGTTCAGGGAGGTCCTACAATGAGCAGTTCTTC. As protein: CASSSGRSYNEQFF.